These 16 T cell receptor beta chains originate from one sample sequenced in a study of CD8+ T cells in alopecia areata. Extracted from the samples, RNA was reverse transcribed into cDNA to serve as the sequencing template. This table comes from immunoSEQ multiplex PCR, and its TCRdb copy is limited to in-frame clones, with some not included. The sample lists fewer than 110,000 clones; 55% were seen once. Source material: CD4+ T cells sorted from blood. The receptors originated from a human donor in good health.

CDR3 DNA sequence: TGTGCCAGCTCCTTGTCTACCTCCCCGGAGACCCAGTACTTC. Translated: CASSLSTSPETQYF. The chain joins TRBV7-2 to TRBJ2-5; D not resolved. CDR3 length: 14 residues. The V gene's germline CDR1 is SGHTA and CDR2 FQGNSA. Trimming stripped 8 bases from V and 5 bases from J, with 18 bases between.

The genes are TRBV11-2 and TRBJ1-1; 7 nucleotides align to TRBD1. The CDR3 covers 14 residues. Germline V gene sequence: CDR1 SGHAT, CDR2 FQNNGV. V was pared by 5 bases and J by 5 bases, with 8 bases of the junction left unmatched. CDR3 in DNA: TGTGCCAGCAGCCCCAGGGGGATGTCGACTGAAGCTTTCTTT. This encodes CASSPRGMSTEAFF.

The genes are TRBV30 and TRBJ2-3; 8 bases map to TRBD2. Germline values: CDR1 GTSNPN, CDR2 SVGIG (reference sequence). The CDR3 length is 13 residues. Losses at the gene ends were 3 bases for V and 6 bases for J; bases not matched to a gene: 5. The CDR3 sequence: CAWRPGGRDTQYF. The CDR3 coding sequence is TGTGCCTGGAGGCCGGGGGGGCGCGATACGCAGTATTTT.

V usage is TRBV27 and J usage is TRBJ1-6; D is possibly TRBD1 (5 bases). This CDR3 region has 17 residues. Trimming took off 6 bases at V and 0 bases at J, with 15 bases between the two ends. The V gene's germline CDR1 is MNHEY and CDR2 SMNVEV (reference sequence). The CDR3 loop reads CASRINRQSSYNSPLHF. CDR3 sequence (DNA): TGTGCCAGCAGAATAAACCGACAGAGCTCCTATAATTCACCCCTCCACTTT.

The V call is TRBV2, the J call TRBJ1-1; the D is unclear. The CDR3 length is 13 residues. Germline values: CDR1 SNHLY, CDR2 FYNNEI. Trimming removed 6 bases at V and 0 bases at J, with 8 bases between. For the CDR3, the DNA is TGTGCCAGCAGGAGTGAGATGAACACTGAAGCTTTCTTT. This encodes CASRSEMNTEAFF.

This chain uses TRBV2 with TRBJ1-1; 9 nucleotides align to TRBD1. The CDR3 is 12 amino acids. CDR1 and CDR2 (germline): SNHLY, FYNNEI. The V segment lost 5 bases and the J segment 7 bases; nucleotides outside the gene matches: 2. The CDR3 spells CASSRDRVEAFF. CDR3 DNA: TGTGCCAGCAGTCGGGACAGGGTTGAAGCTTTCTTT.

This clone was seen a handful of times. V usage is TRBV10-3 and J usage is TRBJ2-3, with unresolved D. In germline, CDR1 is ENHRY, CDR2 SYGVKD. The CDR3 extends over 15 amino acids. V was trimmed by 2 bases and J by 2 bases, leaving 11 bases between them. The CDR3 sequence is CAISEPYRATDTQYF. CDR3 coding DNA: TGTGCCATCAGTGAGCCCTACCGGGCCACAGATACGCAGTATTTT.

The chain employs TRBV6-4 and TRBJ2-5, with 7 positions matching TRBD2. Germline assignment: CDR1 MRHNA and CDR2 SNTAGT. This CDR3 spans 13 amino acids. The V segment lost 4 bases and the J segment 4 bases; nucleotides outside the gene matches: 3. The CDR3 loop reads CASSAASGETQYF. The CDR3 DNA reads TGTGCCAGCAGTGCGGCTAGCGGAGAGACCCAGTACTTC.

This sequence joins TRBV28 and TRBJ2-3; 14 bases agree with TRBD2. The J segment lost 6 bases and the V segment lost 8 bases, leaving 10 bases of the junction unmatched. CDR3 size: 16 residues. CDR1 MDHEN and CDR2 SYDVKM come from the germline V gene. The CDR3 sequence is CASGTSGGGPYDTQYF. The CDR3, as DNA: TGTGCCAGCGGGACTAGCGGGGGAGGGCCCTACGATACGCAGTATTTT.

This clone was detected only a few times. The chain links TRBV30 to TRBJ1-3; possibly TRBD1 for D (6 bases). V was shortened by 0 bases and J by 5 bases, with 11 bases between the two germline ends. The length of the CDR3 is 14 residues. Germline V gene sequence: CDR1 GTSNPN, CDR2 SVGIG (reference sequence). This CDR3 is CAWSVLGGRNTIYF. The CDR3 nucleotides read TGTGCCTGGAGTGTATTAGGGGGGAGAAACACCATATATTTT.

A remark on this clone: The sample contains more than one DNA sequence encoding this CDR3. The chain links TRBV2 to TRBJ2-1; D gene uncertain. V lost 6 bases, J lost 4 bases, and 7 bases lay in between. Germline loops: CDR1 SNHLY, CDR2 FYNNEI. This CDR3 contains 12 residues. In nucleotides, the CDR3 is TGTGCCAGCAGCGGACCATACAATGAGCAGTTCTTC. It translates to CASSGPYNEQFF.

The chain links TRBV5-1 to TRBJ2-1; 12 bases map to TRBD1. The J segment lost 5 bases and the V segment lost 0 bases, leaving 3 bases of the junction unmatched. The CDR3 runs to 16 residues. Germline CDR1 reads SGHRS; CDR2 reads YFSETQ. The DNA of the CDR3 is TGCGCCAGCAGCTTGGGAGGGACAGGGGGCCACAATGAGCAGTTCTTC. It codes for CASSLGGTGGHNEQFF.

V is TRBV13 and J is TRBJ2-3; D possibly corresponds to TRBD1 (5 bases). The germline CDR1 and CDR2 sequences are PRHDT and FYEKMQ (reference sequence). CDR3 size: 14 residues. V lost 3 bases and J lost 2, with 9 bases in between. The CDR3 nucleotides are TGTGCCAGCAGCTTGGGGCGTCCCACAGATACGCAGTATTTT. It is translated as CASSLGRPTDTQYF.

The chain uses TRBV27 and TRBJ2-3; D is undetermined. The CDR3 has 13 amino acids. Germline CDR1 and CDR2: MNHEY and SMNVEV (reference sequence). Trimming stripped 0 bases from V and 1 base from J, with 2 bases between. CDR3 residues: CASSLSGTDTQYF. CDR3 bases: TGTGCCAGCAGTTTATCGGGCACAGATACGCAGTATTTT.

This clone was seen only a few times. V usage is TRBV29-1 and J usage is TRBJ2-5; possibly TRBD1 for D (6 bases). The CDR3 is 13 amino acids. The V gene lost 3 bases and the J gene lost 2 bases, with 10 bases spanning the gap. The germline V gene has CDR1 SQVTM and CDR2 ANQGSEA. CDR3 sequence (DNA): TGCAGCGTTGACAGGGGTGCACAAGAGACCCAGTACTTC. Its protein product is CSVDRGAQETQYF.

V gene TRBV25-1 combines with J gene TRBJ2-7; TRBD2 matches 11 bases. This CDR3 has 14 residues. CDR1 is MGHDK, CDR2 SYGVNS, per germline. V lost 5 bases, J lost 1 base, and 1 base stayed unmatched. CDR3 DNA: TGTGCCAGCAGTAGGACTAGCGGGTCCTACGAGCAGTACTTC. Protein sequence: CASSRTSGSYEQYF.